The rows below give T cell receptor beta chains drawn from one sample of a study of identical twins. TCRdb ran MiXCR on the 5' RACE reads and lists one entry per CDR3 protein. Of about 240,000 distinct CDR3 sequences in the sample, 9.5% to 15% were seen once. The same sample was also studied in work on yellow fever vaccine responses in identical twins.

Material: memory (CD45RO+) T cells sorted from blood. The source is a woman aged 18 to 35 in good health. Both conserved end residues are part of each CDR3. The D gene is left open where the match is weak. Only part of the rows carry a size: once, few, many, or a class if the clone is expanded.

TRBD2	many	TRBV6-5	TRBJ2-1	TGTGCCAGCAGTTGGAATCGACCCAGCGGGAGGGCCAATGAGCAGTTCTTC	CASSWNRPSGRANEQFF
TRBD2	-	TRBV7-6	TRBJ2-7	TGTGCCAGCAAACTACTAGCGGACCCCTACTACGAGCAGTACTTC	CASKLLADPYYEQYF
-	few	TRBV20-1	TRBJ2-4	TGCAGTGCTAGAGATACAGGCTTGGTGTGGAACATTCAGTACTTC	CSARDTGLVWNIQYF
-	many	TRBV2	TRBJ2-3	TGTGCCAGCAGTTGGGCCACAGATACGCAGTATTTT	CASSWATDTQYF
-	-	TRBV6-5	TRBJ2-1	TGTGCCAGCAGTTACTTCGGGGCTAGCTCCTACAATGAGCAGTTCTTC	CASSYFGASSYNEQFF
TRBD1	few	TRBV27	TRBJ2-1	TGTGCCAGCAGTCCTCGCAGGGGGAGTATCTACAATGAGCAGTTCTTC	CASSPRRGSIYNEQFF
TRBD2	many	TRBV3-1	TRBJ2-1	TGTGCCAGCAGCCAAGTAAGCGGGAGCTATGAGCAGTTCTTC	CASSQVSGSYEQFF
-	few	TRBV29-1	TRBJ2-5	TGCAGCGTTGCCCTAGTAACAGAGACCCAGTACTTC	CSVALVTETQYF
TRBD1	few	TRBV7-2	TRBJ2-1	TGTGCCAGCAGCCCGAGGACAGGGCTCAATGAGCAGTTCTTC	CASSPRTGLNEQFF
-	-	TRBV30	TRBJ2-1	TGTGCCTGGAGTGTACTAGGAGATGAGCAGTTCTTC	CAWSVLGDEQFF
TRBD2	once	TRBV4-2	TRBJ2-5	TGTGCCAGCAGGCGCCTCGTTAGCGGGGGGGACCAAGAGACCCAGTACTTC	CASRRLVSGGDQETQYF
-	few	TRBV2	TRBJ2-5	TGTGCCAGCAGCCCTGGACCCACATTTTACCAAGAGACCCAGTACTTC	CASSPGPTFYQETQYF
-	few	TRBV20-1	TRBJ2-5	TGCAGTGCTTCCCACAGTGCCCAAGAGACCCAGTACTTC	CSASHSAQETQYF
-	many	TRBV6-5	TRBJ2-7	TGTGCCAGCAGTTACGGGCATGGACCGACGTACGAGCAGTACTTC	CASSYGHGPTYEQYF
-	-	TRBV28	TRBJ2-1	TGTGCCAGCAGTTTACCGGGTGGACGCAATGAGCAGTTCTTC	CASSLPGGRNEQFF
-	many	TRBV4-1	TRBJ2-7	TGCGCCAGCAGCCAAGAGGGGGGATCCTACGAGCAGTACTTC	CASSQEGGSYEQYF
TRBD1	many	TRBV5-1	TRBJ2-2	TGCGCCAGCACCCAGACAGGGGGGAACACCGGGGAGCTGTTTTTT	CASTQTGGNTGELFF
-	many	TRBV28	TRBJ2-4	TGTGCCAGCAGTTTTTGGACAGATATAGCCAAAAACATTCAGTACTTC	CASSFWTDIAKNIQYF
TRBD1	-	TRBV19	TRBJ2-2	TGTACCAGTAGTATTCCGGGACAGGGGGCGGTCGGGGAGCTGTTTTTT	CTSSIPGQGAVGELFF
TRBD1	-	TRBV5-1	TRBJ1-1	TGCGCCAGCAGCTGGGGGTGGGGACAGATGAACACTGAAGCTTTCTTT	CASSWGWGQMNTEAFF
TRBD2	-	TRBV7-8	TRBJ2-3	TGTGCCAGCAGCTTAGTTGCGGGAGGCGGGACAGATACGCAGTATTTT	CASSLVAGGGTDTQYF
-	few	TRBV4-2	TRBJ2-6	TGTGCCAGCAGCCAAGTATCCCTCTCTGGGGCCAACGTCCTGACTTTC	CASSQVSLSGANVLTF
TRBD2	many	TRBV3-1	TRBJ2-3	TGTGCCAGCAGACATGACAGCGGGAGTAGTTCAGATACGCAGTATTTT	CASRHDSGSSSDTQYF
TRBD1	-	TRBV11-2	TRBJ2-7	TGTGCCAGCAGCTCCCGACGGGACAGGACCTACGAGCAGTACTTC	CASSSRRDRTYEQYF
TRBD1	many	TRBV4-3	TRBJ2-7	TGCGCCAGCAGCCAGGGGACAGGAAATTACGAGCAGTACTTC	CASSQGTGNYEQYF
-	-	TRBV9	TRBJ1-6	TGTGCCAGCAGCGTAGCAGGGTGGGATTCACCCCTCCACTTT	CASSVAGWDSPLHF
-	few	TRBV30	TRBJ2-1	TGTGCCTGGAGTGTACAGCGGCTAGAGTTCGGTGAGCAGTTCTTC	CAWSVQRLEFGEQFF
-	-	TRBV6-1	TRBJ1-2	TGTGCCAGCAAGCCTGGACAAACTAACTATGGCTACACCTTC	CASKPGQTNYGYTF
TRBD1	few	TRBV4-3	TRBJ2-7	TGCGCCAGCAGCCAAGACCCACCCGGGACAGGGGTTCCTCGTGAGCAGTACTTC	CASSQDPPGTGVPREQYF
TRBD1	many	TRBV27	TRBJ1-6	TGTGCCAGCAGCAGGGGGTTAAATTCACCCCTCCACTTT	CASSRGLNSPLHF
TRBD2	-	TRBV27	TRBJ2-3	TGTGCCAGCAGAAATCTAGCGGGAGGACCAGATACGCAGTATTTT	CASRNLAGGPDTQYF
-	-	TRBV7-9	TRBJ2-1	TGTGCCAGCAGCTTAGTGGAGGGGTCTGAGCAGTTCTTC	CASSLVEGSEQFF
TRBD2	-	TRBV12-3/TRBV12-4	TRBJ2-3	TGTGCCAGCAGTCGACAGAAATCGGGACTAGCGGGGCGCACAGATACGCAGTATTTT	CASSRQKSGLAGRTDTQYF
-	few	TRBV27	TRBJ1-1	TGTGCCAGCAGTCCTAGGTGGGGCACTGAAGCTTTCTTT	CASSPRWGTEAFF
TRBD2	many	TRBV7-2	TRBJ2-1	TGTGCCAGCAGCTTAGTTCTAGCGGGATTGAACAATGAGCAGTTCTTC	CASSLVLAGLNNEQFF
-	-	TRBV20-1	TRBJ2-7	TGCAGTGCTAGAGATTTCGGCGACCCTTCCTACGAGCAGTACTTC	CSARDFGDPSYEQYF
TRBD2	-	TRBV20-1	TRBJ2-7	TGCAGTCCCCGGGACGCTGGGACTAGCGGGAGAGACCTCCCTTACGAGCAGTACTTC	CSPRDAGTSGRDLPYEQYF
-	many	TRBV2	TRBJ1-5	TGTGCCAGCAGTTCCGGGACCGACACTCAGCCCCAGCATTTT	CASSSGTDTQPQHF
TRBD1	few	TRBV20-1	TRBJ2-3	TGCAGTGCTTTACAGGGGATGAGAATTGAAGATACGCAGTATTTT	CSALQGMRIEDTQYF
-	few	TRBV7-3	TRBJ2-7	TGTGCCAGCAGCTTACTTAGCGGCCCCTACGAGCAGTACTTC	CASSLLSGPYEQYF
-	-	TRBV9	TRBJ2-7	TGTGCCAGCAGCGTAGAAGGGGTAGCGGCCTACGAGCAGTACTTC	CASSVEGVAAYEQYF
-	many	TRBV29-1	TRBJ2-1	TGCAGCGGGCATCAGACCAGTTGGGGTGAGCAGTTCTTC	CSGHQTSWGEQFF
-	-	TRBV27	TRBJ1-1	TGTGCCAGCAGCCATCTAGACGGGTCATTGGCTTTCTTT	CASSHLDGSLAFF
TRBD1	few	TRBV7-2	TRBJ2-5	TGTGCCAGCAGCTTACCAACAGGGGCCGCCGGGATCCAGTACTTC	CASSLPTGAAGIQYF